This T cell receptor (beta chain) was identified in a study of T cell responses to AZD1222 COVID-19 vaccine. This CDR3 is 17 amino acids long. J lost 6 bases, V lost 6 bases, and 16 bases had no gene match. Germline CDR1 reads MNHGY; CDR2 reads SAAAGT. To note about this clone: No antigen is known for it.

Libraries were prepared by immunoSEQ multiplex PCR; TCRdb keeps only in-frame clonotypes and omits some of them. The sample includes approximately 52,000 clones, roughly 86% of them seen just once. Study observations and caveats: Spike-specific TCR breadth and depth grew following two AZD1222 doses.

The gene calls are TRBV6-8 and TRBJ2-1, with 8 bases that match TRBD2. The sequenced sample was peripheral blood, obtained 28 days after the second AZD1222 dose. This TCR was recovered from an adult who received the AZD1222 COVID-19 vaccine. CDR3 bases: TGTGCCAGCAGAAGTCCCGGGACTAGGTTTTTGGTCAATGAGCAGTTCTTC. It codes for CASRSPGTRFLVNEQFF.